This entry concerns a single T cell receptor (beta chain). Antigen: not known. Germline V gene data show CDR1 as SGHDT and CDR2 as YYEEEE. Trimming left V 1 base short and J 3 bases short, with 5 bases between. The CDR3 is made up of 13 amino acids. TCRdb's table, derived via immunoSEQ multiplex PCR, lists solely in-frame clones and lacks some. The data contain under 70,000 clones, approximately 86% of them singletons. This sample is drawn from a study of OX40 agonist ivuxolimab in advanced cancers. Regarding the study as a whole: In the 0.1 to 3.0 mg/kg range, CD4+ and CD8+ blood T cells had expanded clonally by week 6. Compared with CD4+, CD8+ T cells on average had more expanded clones. Some of the nonresponding patients also showed low levels of normalized T-cell clonal expansion.

The gene calls are TRBV5-6 and TRBJ1-3; D unresolved. The material sequenced was CD4+ or CD8+ T cells sorted from blood, taken in a trial of the OX40 agonist ivuxolimab. The receptor's source is an adult with an advanced solid tumor such as melanoma, head and neck, liver or kidney cancer. The CDR3 bases are TGTGCCAGCAGCTTGAGGGATGGAAACACCATATATTTT. Its translation: CASSLRDGNTIYF.